This TCR beta chain was found in a study of T cells in Graves' hyperthyroidism and ophthalmopathy. RNA transcripts gave rise to amplified TCR beta CDR3 regions. In the first-round RT-PCR of the TCR CDR3, the HTBI primer set was used. TCRdb reanalysed the multiplex PCR reads using MiXCR and keeps one entry per CDR3 protein. Altogether some 400,000 distinct CDR3 sequences are present, approximately 13% being singletons, with the ten largest covering less than 25%. CDR1 is LGHDT and CDR2 is YNNKEL in the germline V gene (reference sequence). The CDR3 runs to 17 residues. Trimming removed 0 bases at V and 0 bases at J, with 9 bases between.

V is TRBV3-1 and J is TRBJ1-6; D is perhaps TRBD1 (6 bases). Sequences were obtained from blood. The receptor comes from a man aged 30-40 years with Graves' hyperthyroidism that later progressed to Graves' ophthalmopathy. This CDR3 is CASSQDGGYSYNSPLHF. CDR3 nucleotide sequence: TGTGCCAGCAGCCAAGATGGGGGCTACTCCTATAATTCACCCCTCCACTTT.